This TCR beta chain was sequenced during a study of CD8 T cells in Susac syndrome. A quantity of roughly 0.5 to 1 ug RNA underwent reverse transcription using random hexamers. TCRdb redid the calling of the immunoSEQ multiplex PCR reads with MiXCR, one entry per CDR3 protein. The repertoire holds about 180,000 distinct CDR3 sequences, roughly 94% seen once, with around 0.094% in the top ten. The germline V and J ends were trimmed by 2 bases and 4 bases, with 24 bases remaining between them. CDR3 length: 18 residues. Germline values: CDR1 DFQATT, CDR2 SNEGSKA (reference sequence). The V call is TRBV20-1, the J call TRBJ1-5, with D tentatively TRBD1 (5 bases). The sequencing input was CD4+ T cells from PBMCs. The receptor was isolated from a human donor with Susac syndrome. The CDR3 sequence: CSARSSLMVVRGNQPQHF. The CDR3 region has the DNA TGCAGTGCTAGATCCTCCCTAATGGTTGTTAGGGGAAATCAGCCCCAGCATTTT.